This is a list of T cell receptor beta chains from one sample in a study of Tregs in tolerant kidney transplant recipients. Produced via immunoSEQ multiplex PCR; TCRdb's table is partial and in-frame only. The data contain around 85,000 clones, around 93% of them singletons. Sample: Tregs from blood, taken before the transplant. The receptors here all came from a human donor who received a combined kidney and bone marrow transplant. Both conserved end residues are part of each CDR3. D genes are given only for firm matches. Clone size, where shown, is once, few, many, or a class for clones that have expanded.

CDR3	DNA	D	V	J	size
CASHSPGRATDTQYF	TGTGCCAGCCACTCCCCGGGACGGGCCACAGATACGCAGTATTTT	.	TRBV28	TRBJ2-3	.
CASSQDGYTEAFF	TGTGCCAGCAGTCAGGACGGATACACTGAAGCTTTCTTT	.	TRBV2	TRBJ1-1	few
CASSYDTTSTDTQYF	TGTGCCAGCAGCTATGACACCACTAGCACAGATACGCAGTATTTT	.	TRBV7-2	TRBJ2-3	.
CASRDSLTGELFF	TGCGCCAGCAGGGACTCACTCACCGGGGAGCTGTTTTTT	.	TRBV5-1	TRBJ2-2	.
CASSVAPDREASGNTIYF	TGTGCCAGCAGCGTAGCGCCGGACAGGGAGGCATCTGGAAACACCATATATTTT	TRBD1	TRBV9	TRBJ1-3	once
CASSLAGANTGELFF	TGTGCCAGCAGCTTAGCGGGAGCGAACACCGGGGAGCTGTTTTTT	.	TRBV7-6	TRBJ2-2	.
CASQRGSGANVLTF	TGTGCCAGCCAAAGGGGGTCTGGTGCCAACGTCCTGACTTTC	.	TRBV2	TRBJ2-6	.
CASTRREKSEQYF	TGCGCCAGCACGCGGCGGGAGAAGAGCGAGCAGTACTTC	TRBD2	TRBV10-1	TRBJ2-7	.
CASSLDGNEQFF	TGTGCCAGCAGCTTAGATGGGAATGAGCAGTTCTTC	.	TRBV11-3	TRBJ2-1	.
CASSIGGVGETQYF	TGTGCCAGTAGTATAGGGGGGGTTGGCGAGACCCAGTACTTC	.	TRBV19	TRBJ2-5	.
CASMRQGNFEAFF	TGTGCCAGTATGCGGCAGGGGAATTTTGAAGCTTTCTTT	.	TRBV19	TRBJ1-1	.
CASSLEQGSTEAFF	TGTGCCAGCAGCTTAGAGCAGGGAAGCACTGAAGCTTTCTTT	.	TRBV6-1	TRBJ1-1	.
CASSLDNSYNEQFF	TGTGCCAGCAGCTTGGACAACTCCTACAATGAGCAGTTCTTC	.	TRBV11-2	TRBJ2-1	.
CASSRRDREASEQYF	TGTGCCAGCAGCAGGCGGGACAGGGAGGCTTCCGAGCAGTACTTC	TRBD1	TRBV5-6	TRBJ2-7	.
CASTTAGQHYEQYF	TGTGCCAGCACCACCGCGGGACAACACTACGAGCAGTACTTC	.	TRBV28	TRBJ2-7	.
CASNPPGATGGNEQFF	TGTGCCAGCAACCCACCCGGGGCGACTGGGGGTAATGAGCAGTTCTTC	.	TRBV5-4	TRBJ2-1	.
CASSPQGAGELFF	TGCGCCAGCAGCCCCCAGGGTGCCGGGGAGCTGTTTTTT	.	TRBV5-1	TRBJ2-2	.
CASSLVPLSYEQYF	TGCGCCAGCAGCTTGGTGCCACTCAGCTACGAGCAGTACTTC	.	TRBV5-1	TRBJ2-7	once
CASSLRSGSYNEQFF	TGTGCCAGCAGTTTACGTAGCGGCTCCTACAATGAGCAGTTCTTC	.	TRBV28	TRBJ2-1	.
CASSETGYGYTF	TGTGCCAGCAGCGAGACAGGTTATGGCTACACCTTC	.	TRBV11-1	TRBJ1-2	.
CASSIGQGGIGELFF	TGTGCCAGTAGTATAGGCCAGGGGGGAATCGGGGAGCTGTTTTTT	.	TRBV19	TRBJ2-2	.
CASSIDREQFF	TGTGCCAGCAGCATAGACAGGGAGCAGTTCTTC	.	TRBV9	TRBJ2-1	.
CASSLAGGGEAFF	TGTGCCAGCAGCTTAGCAGGGGGTGGTGAAGCTTTCTTT	TRBD1	TRBV13	TRBJ1-1	.
CAWRAPRRGGTGELFF	TGTGCCTGGAGAGCCCCCAGGCGAGGCGGGACCGGGGAGCTGTTTTTT	.	TRBV30	TRBJ2-2	once
CASSLVVGSYNEQFF	TGTGCCAGCAGCTTAGTAGTAGGGTCCTACAATGAGCAGTTCTTC	.	TRBV7-2	TRBJ2-1	.
CASSVRGGVSEQYF	TGTGCCAGCTCAGTAAGAGGAGGTGTTAGCGAGCAGTACTTC	.	TRBV18	TRBJ2-7	.
CASSLTGKTEAFF	TGTGCCAGCAGCTTGACAGGGAAGACTGAAGCTTTCTTT	TRBD1	TRBV7-8	TRBJ1-1	.
CASSGSGSVIDEQFF	TGTGCCAGCAGTGGTAGCGGGAGTGTCATCGATGAGCAGTTCTTC	TRBD2	TRBV6-1	TRBJ2-1	.
CASSFRWARGQGEKETQYF	TGTGCCAGCAGCTTCCGGTGGGCAAGGGGACAGGGCGAAAAAGAGACCCAGTACTTC	TRBD1	TRBV7-9	TRBJ2-5	few
CASRIGRLNQPQHF	TGTGCCAGCAGGATAGGACGGCTTAATCAGCCCCAGCATTTT	.	TRBV28	TRBJ1-5	.
CASSLGLSGQETQYF	TGCGCCAGCAGCTTGGGGCTATCCGGCCAAGAGACCCAGTACTTC	.	TRBV5-1	TRBJ2-5	.
CASSWTGIPNEKLFF	TGCGCCAGCAGTTGGACAGGTATTCCTAATGAAAAACTGTTTTTT	TRBD1	TRBV5-1	TRBJ1-4	.
CASSLLADLYEQYF	TGCGCCAGCAGCTTACTAGCGGACCTCTACGAGCAGTACTTC	TRBD2	TRBV5-1	TRBJ2-7	.
CASSPRDRHTGELFF	TGTGCCAGCAGCCCCCGGGACAGGCACACCGGGGAGCTGTTTTTT	TRBD1	TRBV27	TRBJ2-2	.
CASSQDLVGLAGGKETQYF	TGCGCCAGCAGCCAAGATCTAGTTGGACTAGCGGGAGGGAAAGAGACCCAGTACTTC	TRBD2	TRBV4-1	TRBJ2-5	.
CASSLAQGAGELFF	TGTGCCAGCAGCTTGGCTCAGGGGGCCGGGGAGCTGTTTTTT	TRBD1	TRBV5-4	TRBJ2-2	.
CASSPSPQVYEQYF	TGTGCCAGCAGCCCCAGCCCTCAGGTCTACGAGCAGTACTTC	.	TRBV9	TRBJ2-7	.
CASSPIGRANTGELFF	TGTGCCAGCAGCCCCATAGGGAGGGCCAATACCGGGGAGCTGTTTTTT	TRBD2	TRBV7-3	TRBJ2-2	.
CASSTMDRGNTEAFF	TGTGCCAGCAGTACGATGGACAGGGGGAACACTGAAGCTTTCTTT	TRBD1	TRBV27	TRBJ1-1	.
CASSELGEAKNIQYF	TGTGCCAGCAGTGAATTAGGGGAGGCCAAAAACATTCAGTACTTC	.	TRBV25-1	TRBJ2-4	.
CASSWTGGVSNEQFF	TGTGCCAGCAGTTGGACAGGGGGCGTCTCCAATGAGCAGTTCTTC	TRBD1	TRBV6-6	TRBJ2-1	once
CASSPQNLGLAGARNEQFF	TGTGCCAGCAGTCCCCAAAACCTTGGACTAGCGGGAGCGAGGAATGAGCAGTTCTTC	TRBD2	TRBV27	TRBJ2-1	.
CASSNGGGPQETQYF	TGTGCCAGCAGCAACGGCGGGGGGCCTCAAGAGACCCAGTACTTC	.	TRBV21-1	TRBJ2-5	.
CASSSQAGPANEQFF	TGTGCCAGTAGTTCTCAGGCGGGACCGGCGAATGAGCAGTTCTTC	.	TRBV19	TRBJ2-1	.
CASSPPWTGGFTGELFF	TGTGCCAGCTCACCACCTTGGACAGGGGGTTTCACCGGGGAGCTGTTTTTT	TRBD1	TRBV18	TRBJ2-2	.
CASSGNYRGTDTQYF	TGTGCCAGCAGTGGAAATTACAGGGGAACAGATACGCAGTATTTT	TRBD1	TRBV27	TRBJ2-3	.
CSVGGMNQPQHF	TGCAGCGTTGGGGGTATGAACCAGCCCCAGCATTTT	.	TRBV29-1	TRBJ1-5	.
CASSLAGGAGANVLTF	TGTGCCAGCAGCTTAGCAGGGGGGGCCGGGGCCAACGTCCTGACTTTC	.	TRBV7-9	TRBJ2-6	.
CASSQDLGQEFLKLFF	TGTGCCAGCAGCCAAGACCTGGGACAGGAGTTTTTAAAACTGTTTTTT	TRBD1	TRBV4-2	TRBJ1-4	once
CASRRLAGGSHEQYF	TGTGCCAGCAGGCGACTAGCGGGAGGAAGCCACGAGCAGTACTTC	TRBD2	TRBV6-1	TRBJ2-7	.
CASIRQQRGTEAFF	TGTGCCAGCATAAGACAACAAAGGGGGACTGAAGCTTTCTTT	.	TRBV6-1	TRBJ1-1	.
CASSLSPVYNEQFF	TGTGCCAGCAGTCTATCCCCTGTGTACAACGAGCAGTTCTTC	.	TRBV28	TRBJ2-1	.